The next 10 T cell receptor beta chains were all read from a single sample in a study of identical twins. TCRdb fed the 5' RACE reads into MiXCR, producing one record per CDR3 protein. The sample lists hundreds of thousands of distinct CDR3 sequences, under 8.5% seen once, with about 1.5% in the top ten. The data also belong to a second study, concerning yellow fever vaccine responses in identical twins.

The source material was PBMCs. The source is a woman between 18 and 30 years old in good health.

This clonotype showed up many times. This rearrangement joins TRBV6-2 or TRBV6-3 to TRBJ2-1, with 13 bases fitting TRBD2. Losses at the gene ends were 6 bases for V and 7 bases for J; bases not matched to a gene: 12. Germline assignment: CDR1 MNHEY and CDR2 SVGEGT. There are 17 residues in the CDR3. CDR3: CASSQRLAGGAGNEQFF. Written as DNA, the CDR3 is TGTGCCAGCAGCCAAAGACTAGCGGGAGGAGCTGGGAATGAGCAGTTCTTC.

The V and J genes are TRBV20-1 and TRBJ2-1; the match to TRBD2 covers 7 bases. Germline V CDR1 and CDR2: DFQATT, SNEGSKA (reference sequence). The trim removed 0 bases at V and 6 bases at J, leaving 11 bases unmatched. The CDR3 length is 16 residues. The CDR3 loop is CSARDLAGVGFNEQFF. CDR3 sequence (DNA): TGCAGTGCTAGAGATCTGGCGGGAGTTGGGTTCAATGAGCAGTTCTTC.

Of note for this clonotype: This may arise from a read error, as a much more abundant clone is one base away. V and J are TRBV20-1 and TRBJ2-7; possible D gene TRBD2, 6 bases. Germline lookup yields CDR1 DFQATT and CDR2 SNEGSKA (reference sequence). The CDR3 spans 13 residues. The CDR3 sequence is CSAGVTSSYEQHF. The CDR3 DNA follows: TGCAGTGCTGGGGTTACTAGCTCCTACGAGCAGCACTTC.

CDR3 coding DNA: TGCAGTGGGGGATGGGGACTAGCGTCCCAAGAGACCCAGTACTTC. It is translated as CSGGWGLASQETQYF. V and J are TRBV20-1 and TRBJ2-5; 10 nucleotides align to TRBD2. CDR1 and CDR2 from the germline V gene are DFQATT and SNEGSKA (reference sequence). V lost 7 bases and J lost 1; bases outside the gene matches: 9. The CDR3 sequence is 15 residues long.

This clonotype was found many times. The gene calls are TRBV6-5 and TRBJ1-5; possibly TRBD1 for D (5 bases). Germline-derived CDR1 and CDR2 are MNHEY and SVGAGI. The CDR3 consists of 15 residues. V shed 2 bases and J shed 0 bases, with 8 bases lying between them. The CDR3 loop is CASSYGAGSNQPQHF. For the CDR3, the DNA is TGTGCCAGCAGTTACGGGGCCGGTAGCAATCAGCCCCAGCATTTT.

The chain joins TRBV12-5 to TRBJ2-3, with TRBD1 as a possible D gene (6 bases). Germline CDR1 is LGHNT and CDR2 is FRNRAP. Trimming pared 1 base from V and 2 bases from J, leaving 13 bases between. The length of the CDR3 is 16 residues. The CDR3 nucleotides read TGTGCTAGTGGTTTGGGGGTTCAGGGGTTCACAGATACGCAGTATTTT. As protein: CASGLGVQGFTDTQYF.

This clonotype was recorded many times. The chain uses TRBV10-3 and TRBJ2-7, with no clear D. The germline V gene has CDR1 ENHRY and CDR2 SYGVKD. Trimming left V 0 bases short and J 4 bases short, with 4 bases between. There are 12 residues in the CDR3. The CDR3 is CAISESRYEQYF. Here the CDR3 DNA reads TGTGCCATCAGTGAGTCGAGGTACGAGCAGTACTTC.

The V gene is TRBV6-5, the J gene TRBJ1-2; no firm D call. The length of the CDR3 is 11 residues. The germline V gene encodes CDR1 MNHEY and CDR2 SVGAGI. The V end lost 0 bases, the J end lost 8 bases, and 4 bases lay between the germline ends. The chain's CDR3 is CASSYSPGYTF. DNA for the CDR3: TGTGCCAGCAGTTACTCGCCCGGCTACACCTTC.

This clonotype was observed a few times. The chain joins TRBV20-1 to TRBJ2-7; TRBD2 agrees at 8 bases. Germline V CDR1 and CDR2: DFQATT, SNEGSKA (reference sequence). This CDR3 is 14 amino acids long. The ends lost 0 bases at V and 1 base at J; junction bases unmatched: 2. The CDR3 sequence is CSARDSGGSYEQYV. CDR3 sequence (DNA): TGCAGTGCTAGAGACAGCGGGGGTTCCTACGAGCAGTACGTC.

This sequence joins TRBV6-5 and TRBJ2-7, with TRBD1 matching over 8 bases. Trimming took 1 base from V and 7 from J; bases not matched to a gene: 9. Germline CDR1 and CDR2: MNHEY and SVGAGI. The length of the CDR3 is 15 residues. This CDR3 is CASSYLRRGPEEQYF. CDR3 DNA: TGTGCCAGCAGTTACTTGCGCAGGGGGCCTGAAGAGCAGTACTTC.